This TCR beta chain stems from a study of T cells in Graves' hyperthyroidism and ophthalmopathy (dated by TCRdb to about 2019). Looking at the study overall: Peripheral blood was sampled at the time of initial diagnosis, prior to any treatment. After blood sampling, hyperthyroidism patients were treated with methimazole at a starting dose of 30 mg daily, and ophthalmopathy patients were treated with high-dose intravenous methylprednisolone. For training and testing, the approximately 92 patients in the discovery cohort were randomly divided in a 7:3 ratio. Whether ophthalmopathy could be predicted prospectively was tested in an independent validation cohort made up of under 20 hyperthyroidism patients plus 17 patients who later progressed to ophthalmopathy. The paper describes TCR Vbeta CDR3 sequencing of around 140 peripheral blood samples, made up of approximately 40 ophthalmopathy patients, approximately 73 hyperthyroidism patients and 17 progressor patients. To identify TCR V-J signatures that set the groups apart, the researchers used a discovery cohort of 100 patients, made up of under 45 with Graves' ophthalmopathy and 57 with stable Graves' hyperthyroidism. The study also compared thyroid tissue and blood T-cell repertoires from about six Graves' hyperthyroidism patients. What the research found in general, with its limitations: Most expanded thyroid clonotypes (frequency above 0.001) were also detected in blood, a finding suggesting that blood repertoires may reflect thyroid immune responses. No statistical method was used to fix the sample size in advance, and group allocation was not hidden from the investigators. In validation, progression to ophthalmopathy was predicted by the model with 55% to 71% sensitivity and roughly 72% specificity, a median of approximately 6.5 months before onset. Ophthalmopathy was separated from stable hyperthyroidism by a 13 V-J signature model, with roughly 88% sensitivity and 81% to 82% specificity obtained in cross-validation and 80%/75% obtained in testing.

In the case of this clonotype: Its cognate antigen has yet to be identified. No base-level quality is on record; no much larger clone is a single base apart.

Ophthalmopathy patients had moderately to severely active disease, with a Clinical Activity Score of 3 or more, a NOSPECS grade of 4 or more, and a disease duration of less than 3 months. Patients with uncontrolled infections, other autoimmune diseases, pregnancy or lactation were excluded. Diagnoses relied on clinical symptoms, serum thyroxine and TRAb, thyroid ultrasound and orbital computed tomography. PBMCs were separated from 10 ml of fresh peripheral blood using Ficoll-Paque density gradient centrifugation. Trizol reagent was used to extract total RNA, and RNA quality was then checked on an Agilent 2100 Bioanalyzer. From a lookup of the germline V gene, CDR1 and CDR2 are MNHEY and SVGAGI. The germline V end is reduced by 2 bases and the J end by 4 bases; junction bases left unmatched: 13. Spanning cysteine to phenylalanine, the CDR3 consists of 19 amino acids. The entry retains the CDR3 DNA only, 57 bases that are in frame from base 1.

TCR beta CDR3 regions were amplified from RNA transcripts. A first-round RT-PCR of the TCR CDR3 used the HTBI primer set with the Qiagen OneStep RT-PCR kit. Libraries were constructed in a second round of multiplex PCR, after which size selection and purification were carried out. Paired-end sequencing of the libraries was performed with 100 bp reads on an Illumina HiSeq2000. Processing in the source paper ran as follows. SOAPnuke was used to process the raw data, throwing out any read that contained adapters or uncalled bases, had a mean Phred below 15, or lacked an exact constant-primer or identifier match. High-quality paired reads were merged with COPE v1.2.5, and unique nucleotide sequences were defined as clonotypes. Clonotypes were aligned to IMGT TRBV, TRBD and TRBJ reference segments using MiTCR v1.1. The analysis included only V-J combinations with a frequency above 0.0001, which together covered 99% to 99.2% of the repertoires. The TCS score was defined as F50 (clonal expansion) divided by E x V (chaos), with BLOSUM62-based TCRdist calculated between CDR3 peptides within each V-J. Welch's t-statistics and random forest reduced 500 to 650 V-J features to 13, which were used in a naive Bayes classifier (R e1071). TCRdb took the public reads, trimmed them with fastp at Q25, ran MiXCR for clone calling and kept in-frame beta chains. Each entry is one CDR3 protein sequence, shown with its most common DNA and genes. The authors' filters were not applied to this entry. A total of some 570,000 distinct CDR3 sequences appear in this sample, 13% to 15% of them only once. The ten largest account for 7.1% of the sample.

The chain is encoded by TRBV6-5 joined to TRBJ2-1, and 11 bases in between align with TRBD2. The sequenced sample was blood. This TCR derives from a woman in her late teens or twenties with Graves' ophthalmopathy. The CDR3 reads CASSYTPSPGLAVYNEQFF. The bases are TGTGCCAGCAGTTACACACCGTCACCGGGACTAGCGGTGTACAATGAGCAGTTCTTC.